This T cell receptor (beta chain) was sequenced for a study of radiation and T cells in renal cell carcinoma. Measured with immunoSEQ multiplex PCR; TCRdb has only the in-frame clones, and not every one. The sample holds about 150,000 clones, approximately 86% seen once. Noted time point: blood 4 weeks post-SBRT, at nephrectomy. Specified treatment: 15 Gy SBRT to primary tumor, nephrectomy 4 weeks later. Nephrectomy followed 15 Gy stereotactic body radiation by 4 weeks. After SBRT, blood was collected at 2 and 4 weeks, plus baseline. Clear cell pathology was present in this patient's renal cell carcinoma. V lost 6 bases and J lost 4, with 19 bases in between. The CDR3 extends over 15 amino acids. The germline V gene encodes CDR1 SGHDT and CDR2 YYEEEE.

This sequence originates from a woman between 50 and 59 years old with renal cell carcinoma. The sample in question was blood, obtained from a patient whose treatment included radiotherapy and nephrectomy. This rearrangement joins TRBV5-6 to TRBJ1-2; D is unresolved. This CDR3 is CASIVGSAIGYGYTF. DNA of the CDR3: TGTGCCAGCATCGTGGGGTCGGCTATCGGCTATGGCTACACCTTC.